The TCR beta chain under discussion was sequenced for a study of cytomegalovirus exposure and HLA in healthy donors. The PCR had 60 Vbeta and 13 Jbeta primers. Clones were read by immunoSEQ multiplex PCR, and TCRdb kept only the in-frame ones, dropping some. This table holds 100,000 to 120,000 clones, nearly 85% found once. The V and J ends lost 5 bases and 2 bases, in that order; junction bases with no gene match: 4. The germline V gene has CDR1 SEHNR and CDR2 FQNEAQ (reference sequence). The CDR3 loop spans 15 amino acids. The receptor comes from a man between 18 and 35 years old in good health and CMV-seronegative. The chain has TRBV7-9 and TRBJ2-1; TRBD1 agrees at 9 bases. The sequenced sample consisted of PBMCs. The CDR3, as DNA: TGTGCCAGCAGCCGGGGACAGGGAACCTACAATGAGCAGTTCTTC. This sequence encodes CASSRGQGTYNEQFF.